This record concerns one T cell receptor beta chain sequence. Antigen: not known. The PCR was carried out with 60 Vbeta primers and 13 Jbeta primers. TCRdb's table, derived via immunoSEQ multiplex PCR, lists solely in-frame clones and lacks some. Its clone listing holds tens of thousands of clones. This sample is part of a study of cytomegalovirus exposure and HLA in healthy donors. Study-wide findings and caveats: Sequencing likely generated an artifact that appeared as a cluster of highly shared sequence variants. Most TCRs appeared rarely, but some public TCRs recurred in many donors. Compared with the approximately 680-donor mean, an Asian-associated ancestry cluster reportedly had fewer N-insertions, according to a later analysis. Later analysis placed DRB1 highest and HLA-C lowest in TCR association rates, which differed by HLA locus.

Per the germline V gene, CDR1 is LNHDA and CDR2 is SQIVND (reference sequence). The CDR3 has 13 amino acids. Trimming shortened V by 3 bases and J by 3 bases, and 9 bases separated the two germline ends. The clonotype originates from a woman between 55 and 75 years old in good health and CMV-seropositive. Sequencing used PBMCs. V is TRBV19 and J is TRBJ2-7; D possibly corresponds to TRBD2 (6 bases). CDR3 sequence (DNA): TGTGCCAGTAGTATGGGGGGTAACTACGAGCAGTACTTC. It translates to CASSMGGNYEQYF.